One sample yielded the 27 T cell receptor beta chains listed below, sequenced in a study of CD8+ T cells in alopecia areata. Extraction and reverse transcription of RNA yielded cDNA as the sequencing template. Clones were read by immunoSEQ multiplex PCR, and TCRdb kept only the in-frame ones, dropping some. The sample lists around 210,000 clones; about 61% were seen once. Specimen: CD8+ T cells sorted from blood. These receptors all come from a human donor in good health.

The sample holds a few counts of this clone. The rearrangement links TRBV5-1 to TRBJ2-3; TRBD1 matches 9 bases. V shed 4 bases, J shed 3 bases, and the junction held 3 bases outside the gene matches. From germline, CDR1 is SGHRS and CDR2 YFSETQ. The CDR3 runs to 14 residues. CDR3 loop: CASSNGQGTDTQYF. In DNA form, the CDR3 reads TGCGCCAGCAGCAACGGACAGGGGACAGATACGCAGTATTTT.

This chain links TRBV9 with TRBJ1-1; D might be TRBD1 (5 bases). Germline assignment: CDR1 SGDLS and CDR2 YYNGEE. V was trimmed by 0 bases and J by 1 base, leaving 10 bases between them. The CDR3 runs to 15 residues. CDR3 amino acids: CASSVERGWNTEAFF. The CDR3 bases are TGTGCCAGCAGCGTAGAAAGGGGTTGGAACACTGAAGCTTTCTTT.

The gene calls are TRBV19 and TRBJ1-1, with a tentative D call TRBD1 (5 bases). Per germline, CDR1 LNHDA and CDR2 SQIVND (reference sequence). Between the trimmed V and J ends, which lost 5 bases and 6 bases, there was a span of 10 bases. The CDR3 extends over 12 amino acids. The CDR3: CASSFRQSEAFF. The CDR3 region has the DNA TGTGCCAGTAGTTTCCGACAGTCTGAAGCTTTCTTT.

This chain connects TRBV29-1 to TRBJ1-2; 7 positions match TRBD1. Trimming removed 6 bases from V and 0 bases from J; junction bases left unmatched: 4. Germline V gene data show CDR1 as SQVTM and CDR2 as ANQGSEA. CDR3 size: 13 residues. The CDR3 protein is CSVRQGPNYGYTF. The CDR3 nucleotides read TGCAGCGTAAGACAGGGACCTAACTATGGCTACACCTTC.

The chain recombines TRBV29-1 with TRBJ2-7; D gene uncertain. Deletions cut 2 bases from V and 0 bases from J, with 8 bases between. The CDR3 consists of 13 residues. CDR1 is SQVTM and CDR2 is ANQGSEA in the germline V gene. The CDR3 DNA sequence: TGCAGCGTTGAAACCGACACCTCCTACGAGCAGTACTTC. This gives the protein CSVETDTSYEQYF.

The chain carries TRBV27 and TRBJ1-2; no firm D call. V was trimmed by 2 bases and J by 8 bases, leaving 12 bases between them. Germline V lookup: CDR1 MNHEY, CDR2 SMNVEV (reference sequence). The CDR3 consists of 13 residues. CDR3: CASSLSGQSGYTF. The CDR3 DNA sequence: TGTGCCAGCAGTTTAAGCGGTCAGAGCGGCTACACCTTC.

This clone was detected only a few times. The same CDR3 also results from other DNA sequences found in this sample. This chain links TRBV4-1 with TRBJ2-7; 7 bases align to TRBD1. This CDR3 comprises 14 residues. CDR1 and CDR2 from the germline V gene are MGHRA and YSYEKL. The V segment lost 1 base and the J segment 2 bases; nucleotides outside the gene matches: 2. CDR3 coding DNA: TGCGCCAGCAGCCAAGTGGGACAGACCTACGAGCAGTACTTC. Protein sequence: CASSQVGQTYEQYF.

The chain combines TRBV9 with TRBJ2-1; 7 bases are shared with TRBD2. Losses at the gene ends were 2 bases for V and 0 bases for J; bases not matched to a gene: 8. The V gene's germline CDR1 is SGDLS and CDR2 YYNGEE. The CDR3 spans 17 residues. This chain's CDR3 is CASSVLAALSSYNEQFF. DNA for the CDR3: TGTGCCAGCAGCGTTCTAGCGGCGTTGAGCTCCTACAATGAGCAGTTCTTC.

This clone has just one count. The rearrangement joins TRBV2 to TRBJ1-2, with unresolved D. The CDR3 contains 8 residues. Per germline, CDR1 SNHLY and CDR2 FYNNEI. CDR3 residues: CPNRSYTF. CDR3 nucleotide sequence: TGTCCTAATAGGAGCTACACCTTC.

This clone was detected a few times. This chain connects TRBV2 to TRBJ2-7; D unclear. This CDR3 is 13 amino acids long. The V and J ends lost 4 bases and 0 bases respectively, with 7 bases between them. Germline CDR1 reads SNHLY; CDR2 reads FYNNEI. CDR3 bases: TGTGCCAGCAGTGGCATTAGCTCCTACGAGCAGTACTTC. The encoded protein is CASSGISSYEQYF.

The V call is TRBV7-9, the J call TRBJ2-2; no clear D gene. CDR3 size: 12 residues. The V gene's germline CDR1 is SEHNR and CDR2 FQNEAQ (reference sequence). Trimming removed 1 base at V and 6 bases at J, with 3 bases between. The DNA of the CDR3 is TGTGCCAGCAGCTTAGTCCCCGGGGAGCTGTTTTTT. Its translation is CASSLVPGELFF. Variable domain in full (rest from reference TRBV7-9 and TRBJ2-2): DTGVSQNPRHKITKRGQNVTFRCDPISEHNRLYWYRQTLGQGPEFLTYFQNEAQLEKSRLLSDRFSAERPKGSFSTLEIQRTEQGDSAMYLCASSLVPGELFFGEGSRLTVL.

This clone has more than one count but fewer than ten. This sequence joins TRBV4-1 and TRBJ1-4; 7 bases map to TRBD1. Trimming removed 1 base from V and 8 bases from J; junction bases left unmatched: 7. This CDR3 spans 15 amino acids. Germline lookup yields CDR1 MGHRA and CDR2 YSYEKL. The CDR3 protein is CASSQGDREGEKLFF. The CDR3 DNA reads TGCGCCAGCAGCCAAGGAGACAGGGAAGGAGAAAAACTGTTTTTT.

The chain recombines TRBV5-1 with TRBJ2-7; D remains ambiguous. With 2 bases removed from V and 5 bases from J, the gap between germline ends came to 11 bases. Looked up from germline, CDR1 is SGHRS and CDR2 is YFSETQ. There are 13 residues in the CDR3. The CDR3 coding sequence is TGCGCCAGCAGCTTATCGGGTCTCAACGAGCAGTACTTC. Amino acids: CASSLSGLNEQYF.

The V gene is TRBV27, the J gene TRBJ2-7; D remains unclear. The length of the CDR3 is 13 residues. The germline V gene has CDR1 MNHEY and CDR2 SMNVEV (reference sequence). Trimming stripped 3 bases from V and 1 base from J, with 7 bases between. This CDR3 reads CASSLSRSYEQYF. DNA for the CDR3: TGTGCCAGCAGTTTGTCCAGGTCCTACGAGCAGTACTTC.

This clone was seen a handful of times. The genes are TRBV2 and TRBJ2-7, with no clear D. V was trimmed by 6 bases and J by 3 bases, leaving 3 bases between them. In germline, CDR1 is SNHLY, CDR2 FYNNEI. The length of the CDR3 is 10 residues. This CDR3 reads CASRLYEQYF. CDR3 in DNA: TGTGCCAGCAGACTCTACGAGCAGTACTTC. Full variable domain (remainder filled in from reference TRBV2 and TRBJ2-7): EPEVTQTPSHQVTQMGQEVILRCVPISNHLYFYWYRQILGQKVEFLVSFYNNEISEKSEIFDDQFSVERPDGSNFTLKIRSTKLEDSAMYFCASRLYEQYFGPGTRLTVT.

The rearrangement joins TRBV12-5 to TRBJ2-7; D possibly corresponds to TRBD1 (5 bases). The CDR3 runs to 15 residues. Trimming stripped 7 bases from V and 3 bases from J, with 19 bases between. The germline gives CDR1 LGHNT, CDR2 FRNRAP. The CDR3 region is CASALWGGSVYEQYF. The CDR3 DNA sequence: TGTGCTAGTGCTCTTTGGGGCGGCAGCGTCTACGAGCAGTACTTC.

The chain joins TRBV4-1 to TRBJ2-1, with TRBD1 matching 7 bases. CDR1 and CDR2 (germline): MGHRA, YSYEKL. Trimming took 1 base from V and 7 from J; bases not matched to a gene: 13. This CDR3 has 17 amino acids. CDR3: CASSQVAQRGPGNEQFF. The CDR3 nucleotides read TGCGCCAGCAGCCAAGTGGCCCAGAGGGGGCCGGGGAATGAGCAGTTCTTC.

The chain joins TRBV2 to TRBJ2-7; TRBD2 aligns across 10 bases. The ends lost 7 bases at V and 2 bases at J; junction bases unmatched: 8. This CDR3 comprises 15 residues. CDR1 and CDR2 (germline): SNHLY, FYNNEI. The CDR3 DNA sequence: TGTGCCAGCATGGGTAGCGGGGGGCCTACCTACGAGCAGTACTTC. It encodes CASMGSGGPTYEQYF.

This sequence joins TRBV9 and TRBJ2-6, with TRBD1 matching over 9 bases. CDR1 SGDLS and CDR2 YYNGEE come from the germline V gene. V lost 3 bases and J lost 1; bases outside the gene matches: 8. CDR3 length: 18 residues. CDR3 sequence reads: CASSGLGTGSSGANVLTF. The DNA of the CDR3 is TGTGCCAGCAGCGGATTGGGGACAGGGTCGTCTGGGGCCAACGTCCTGACTTTC. The entire variable domain, with the rest obtained from reference TRBV9 and TRBJ2-6, is as follows: DSGVTQTPKHLITATGQRVTLRCSPRSGDLSVYWYQQSLDQGLQFLIQYYNGEERAKGNILERFSAQQFPDLHSELNLSSLELGDSALYFCASSGLGTGSSGANVLTFGAGSRLTVL.

This clone turned up a few times. Other DNA variants within this sample encode the same CDR3. The J gene is TRBJ1-2, the V gene TRBV7-9; weak D call: TRBD1 (6 bases). This CDR3 spans 13 amino acids. V gave up 1 base and J gave up 4 bases, with 7 bases separating them. The germline V gene encodes CDR1 SEHNR and CDR2 FQNEAQ (reference sequence). CDR3 sequence reads: CASSLGGAYGYTF. CDR3 nucleotides: TGTGCCAGCAGCTTAGGGGGGGCCTATGGCTACACCTTC. Looking up the rest from reference TRBV7-9 and TRBJ1-2 gives the full variable domain: DTGVSQNPRHKITKRGQNVTFRCDPISEHNRLYWYRQTLGQGPEFLTYFQNEAQLEKSRLLSDRFSAERPKGSFSTLEIQRTEQGDSAMYLCASSLGGAYGYTFGSGTRLTVV.

The chain employs TRBV6-6 and TRBJ2-3; D may match TRBD1 or TRBD2 (5 bases each). Per germline, CDR1 MNHNY and CDR2 SVGAGI (reference sequence). The CDR3 spans 13 residues. Deletions cut 5 bases from V and 9 bases from J, with 15 bases between. In nucleotides, the CDR3 is TGTGCCAGCAGTCCTGGCGGTGGGGGAACGCAGTATTTT. This codes for CASSPGGGGTQYF.

The chain carries TRBV5-6 and TRBJ2-3; D is uncertain. Germline CDR1 is SGHDT and CDR2 is YYEEEE. The CDR3 contains 12 residues. V was shortened by 1 base and J by 2 bases, with 2 bases between the two germline ends. CDR3 protein: CASSLITDTQYF. The CDR3, as DNA: TGTGCCAGCAGCTTGATCACAGATACGCAGTATTTT. The full variable domain, with the rest looked up from reference TRBV5-6 and TRBJ2-3, is DAGVTQSPTHLIKTRGQQVTLRCSPKSGHDTVSWYQQALGQGPQFIFQYYEEEERQRGNFPDRFSGHQFPNYSSELNVNALLLGDSALYLCASSLITDTQYFGPGTRLTVL.

V usage is TRBV9 and J usage is TRBJ2-7; D is undetermined. V lost 3 bases and J 3 bases, leaving 7 bases between the germline ends. CDR3 size: 12 residues. Germline assignment: CDR1 SGDLS and CDR2 YYNGEE. This chain's CDR3 is CASSDHSYEQYF. The CDR3 DNA reads as TGTGCCAGCAGCGATCACAGCTACGAGCAGTACTTC.

This chain joins TRBV30 and TRBJ2-1; 15 bases line up with TRBD2. The CDR3 has 16 residues. V dropped 5 bases and J dropped 6; count of bases not matched to a gene: 8. The germline V gene encodes CDR1 GTSNPN and CDR2 SVGIG (reference sequence). The CDR3 region is CAWSGLAGGKFNEQFF. The CDR3 DNA reads TGTGCCTGGTCCGGACTAGCGGGGGGGAAGTTCAATGAGCAGTTCTTC.

The table lists this clone with a few counts. The chain links TRBV7-9 to TRBJ2-1, with 10 bases lining up with TRBD1. The CDR3 spans 15 residues. Germline values: CDR1 SEHNR, CDR2 FQNEAQ (reference sequence). J was trimmed by 7 bases and V by 3 bases; bases with no gene match: 6. In DNA, the CDR3 is TGTGCCAGCAGCTTGGGACAGGGGTCTTTGAATGAGCAGTTCTTC. Encoded protein: CASSLGQGSLNEQFF.

V usage is TRBV27 and J usage is TRBJ2-1; 8 bases map to TRBD2. The germline gives CDR1 MNHEY, CDR2 SMNVEV (reference sequence). This CDR3 spans 15 amino acids. J gave up 4 bases and V 6 bases, and 8 bases lay outside the gene matches. The CDR3 is CASSLDGGAYNEQFF. In nucleotides, the CDR3 is TGTGCCAGCAGCTTGGACGGGGGGGCGTACAATGAGCAGTTCTTC.

The rearrangement links TRBV5-1 to TRBJ1-1; D ambiguous. Germline V lookup: CDR1 SGHRS, CDR2 YFSETQ. This CDR3 has 13 amino acids. V was pared by 0 bases and J by 1 base, with 4 bases between. The CDR3 nucleotides read TGCGCCAGCAGCTTGGACCGGAACACTGAAGCTTTCTTT. It specifies CASSLDRNTEAFF.